The present T cell receptor beta chain was sequenced within a study of blood T cell repertoires in COVID-19. Germline trimming cut 1 base from V and 3 bases from J; bases unmatched to any gene: 2. Germline V CDR1 and CDR2: LGHNT, FRNRAP. CDR3 length: 16 amino acids. Sequenced by immunoSEQ multiplex PCR; TCRdb stores in-frame clones only, minus some. There are roughly 330,000 clones in the sample; around 83% occur only once, and about 1.2% lies in the top ten. This TCR came from a woman aged 45-65 years with acute or convalescent COVID-19. The chain employs TRBV12-5 and TRBJ2-2; 10 nucleotides match TRBD2. Sample: peripheral blood. CDR3 sequence (DNA): TGTGCTAGTGGTTTGGCTAGCGGGAGTCACACCGGGGAGCTGTTTTTT. Protein sequence: CASGLASGSHTGELFF.